This is a list of T cell receptor beta chains from one sample in a study of T-cell memory formation after mild COVID-19. Using its own MiXCR run on the 5' RACE reads, TCRdb lists one record per CDR3 protein. The data contain hundreds of thousands of distinct CDR3 sequences, about 20% of them singletons. Sequenced input: PBMCs or a T cell subset sorted from them (not recorded which). The receptors derive from an adult woman who had mild COVID-19 (a few samples of this study predate the infection). Cell type and time point are not known. Each CDR3 is given with its conserved first and last residue. The D gene is left open where the match is weak. Clone size is given for some rows only: seen once, a few or many times, or a class if the clone is expanded.

D gene,J gene,CDR3 length,V gene,clone size,CDR3 protein,CDR3 DNA
NA,TRBJ2-5,14,TRBV20-1,few,CSARMGGGQETQYF,TGCAGTGCTAGAATGGGGGGAGGCCAAGAGACCCAGTACTTC
NA,TRBJ1-1,15,TRBV5-1,NA,CASSSSRTTQPEAFF,TGCGCCAGCAGCTCGTCCCGGACAACCCAACCTGAAGCTTTCTTT
NA,TRBJ2-1,13,TRBV20-1,NA,CSARAGTYNEQFF,TGCAGTGCTAGGGCGGGCACATACAATGAGCAGTTCTTC
TRBD2,TRBJ2-5,18,TRBV11-3,few,CASSYDHRLADTQETQYF,TGTGCCAGCAGCTACGACCATCGACTAGCGGATACTCAAGAGACCCAGTACTTC
TRBD2,TRBJ2-7,15,TRBV14,NA,CASSPLSGRAYEQYF,TGTGCCAGCAGCCCGCTTAGCGGGAGGGCGTACGAGCAGTACTTC
NA,TRBJ2-3,14,TRBV7-2,NA,CASSLAAVTDTQYF,TGTGCCAGCAGCTTAGCTGCGGTCACAGATACGCAGTATTTT
NA,TRBJ2-3,14,TRBV6-4,NA,CASKAAGVSDTQYF,TGTGCCAGCAAGGCCGCAGGTGTATCAGATACGCAGTATTTT
NA,TRBJ2-1,13,TRBV4-3,many,CASSQVLENEQFF,TGCGCCAGCAGCCAGGTCCTTGAGAATGAGCAGTTCTTC
NA,TRBJ2-1,13,TRBV12-3/TRBV12-4,few,CASKWDSYNEQFF,TGTGCCAGCAAGTGGGACTCCTACAATGAGCAGTTCTTC
NA,TRBJ1-5,16,TRBV4-2,NA,CASSQEGGVGNQPQHF,TGTGCCAGCAGCCAAGAGGGGGGGGTAGGGAATCAGCCCCAGCATTTT
NA,TRBJ1-1,13,TRBV7-2,NA,CASSLGQGYMAFF,TGTGCCAGCAGCTTAGGACAAGGGTATATGGCTTTCTTT